This TCR beta chain is drawn from a study of blood T cells in healthy people across ages. The germline V and J ends were trimmed by 2 bases and 7 bases, with 12 bases remaining between them. CDR1 and CDR2 from the germline V gene are SGHKS and YYEKEE (reference sequence). The CDR3 consists of 13 residues. Alongside a J-beta primer mix, a sample-barcoded 5' primer served in a second PCR lasting about 7 to 11 cycles. Unique molecular identifiers of 12 random nucleotides labeled each cDNA. TCRdb processed the 5' RACE reads anew with MiXCR; each CDR3 protein has one entry. The table has some 1.7 million distinct CDR3 sequences, over 25% seen once. This clonotype came up many times. Each sample provided at least 5.5 micrograms of extracted total RNA.

The clonotype was recovered from a woman in her 30s in good health. The V gene is TRBV5-5, the J gene TRBJ1-2, with D tentatively TRBD1 (6 bases). The sequenced sample consisted of blood. The CDR3, as DNA: TGTGCCAGCAGCTTAGAACAGGGACGTGGCTACACCTTC. This translates into CASSLEQGRGYTF. The entire variable domain, with the rest obtained from reference TRBV5-5 and TRBJ1-2, is as follows: DAGVTQSPTHLIKTRGQQVTLRCSPISGHKSVSWYQQVLGQGPQFIFQYYEKEERGRGNFPDRFSARQFPNYSSELNVNALLLGDSALYLCASSLEQGRGYTFGSGTRLTVV.